The 28 T cell receptor beta chains below were found in one sample sequenced in a study of human T cells and chemical hapten exposure. The time point denotes: pre-sensitization, week 0. As to treatment: therapeutic diphenylcyclopropenone sensitization with weekly scalp DPC. MiXCR, run by TCRdb on the RACE reads, gives a single entry per CDR3 protein. The sample lists about 250,000 distinct CDR3 sequences; 7.5% to 9% were seen once. Sequenced material: whole blood, taken in connection with sensitization to the hapten diphenylcyclopropenone (DPC). The receptors here all came from a man aged 18 to 30 with alopecia areata. Some clones in this sample may be carry-over from other donors' samples.

This clonotype has more than one count but fewer than ten. CDR3 nucleotide sequence: TGTGCCAGCAAACTCAGACGGGAGATGGGGAGAAACACCATATATTTT. Its translation: CASKLRREMGRNTIYF. The V and J genes are TRBV12-3 or TRBV12-4 and TRBJ1-3, with D hard to call. CDR3 length equals 16 residues. Trimming stripped 7 bases from V and 5 bases from J, with 21 bases between.

The genes are TRBV9 and TRBJ2-3; D remains ambiguous. V lost 4 bases to trimming and J lost 0 bases, with 15 bases between them. The CDR3 contains 16 residues. Germline lookup yields CDR1 SGDLS and CDR2 YYNGEE. Here the CDR3 reads CASSPRRSVSTDTQYF. The CDR3 DNA is TGTGCCAGCAGCCCCCGACGGTCTGTTAGCACAGATACGCAGTATTTT.

This chain joins TRBV7-2 and TRBJ1-2, with D perhaps TRBD1 (5 bases). Germline V gene sequence: CDR1 SGHTA, CDR2 FQGNSA. The CDR3 runs 14 residues. V dropped 1 base and J dropped 1 base, with 7 bases sitting between them. The CDR3 DNA follows: TGTGCCAGCAGCTTAGGCAGGGTTAACTATGGCTACACCTTC. Translated: CASSLGRVNYGYTF.

The chain joins TRBV20-1 to TRBJ1-5; TRBD1 matches at 8 bases. V shed 5 bases and J 5 bases; nucleotides not matched to a gene: 8. Germline-derived CDR1 and CDR2 are DFQATT and SNEGSKA (reference sequence). CDR3 size: 14 residues. The CDR3 spells CSAWRQGTYQPQHF. CDR3 DNA: TGCAGTGCTTGGAGACAGGGGACTTATCAGCCCCAGCATTTT.

This clonotype was seen at least ten times. The chain couples TRBV2 to TRBJ2-5, with a possible D match to TRBD2 (5 bases). From germline, CDR1 is SNHLY and CDR2 FYNNEI. The V and J ends lost 6 bases and 1 base respectively, with 6 bases between them. The CDR3 has 12 residues. CDR3 nucleotides: TGTGCCAGCAGCCGGGGCCAAGAGACCCAGTACTTC. It translates to CASSRGQETQYF. The entire variable domain, with the rest obtained from reference TRBV2 and TRBJ2-5, is as follows: EPEVTQTPSHQVTQMGQEVILRCVPISNHLYFYWYRQILGQKVEFLVSFYNNEISEKSEIFDDQFSVERPDGSNFTLKIRSTKLEDSAMYFCASSRGQETQYFGPGTRLLVL.

This clonotype has just a few counts. The chain recombines TRBV7-9 with TRBJ2-1, with 10 bases aligning to TRBD1. Germline lookup yields CDR1 SEHNR and CDR2 FQNEAQ (reference sequence). CDR3 length: 15 amino acids. Trimming removed 7 bases from V and 4 bases from J; junction bases left unmatched: 7. This CDR3 reads CASIYGGQGYNEQFF. CDR3 coding DNA: TGTGCCAGCATCTACGGGGGACAGGGGTACAATGAGCAGTTCTTC. Variable domain in full (rest from reference TRBV7-9 and TRBJ2-1): DTGVSQNPRHKITKRGQNVTFRCDPISEHNRLYWYRQTLGQGPEFLTYFQNEAQLEKSRLLSDRFSAERPKGSFSTLEIQRTEQGDSAMYLCASIYGGQGYNEQFFGPGTRLTVL.

This clonotype was recorded a few times. The gene calls are TRBV7-9 and TRBJ1-3; D gene uncertain. CDR3 length: 16 amino acids. V was shortened by 3 bases and J by 0 bases, with 12 bases between the two germline ends. From germline, CDR1 is SEHNR and CDR2 FQNEAQ (reference sequence). In DNA form, the CDR3 reads TGTGCCAGCAGCTTTCAGTCCCCGGGCTCTGGAAACACCATATATTTT. Its translation is CASSFQSPGSGNTIYF.

This clonotype has more than one count but fewer than ten. This sequence joins TRBV4-1 and TRBJ1-3; D call uncertain. Germline V gives CDR1 MGHRA, CDR2 YSYEKL. The CDR3 loop spans 15 amino acids. Between the trimmed V and J ends, which lost 1 base and 2 bases, there was a span of 9 bases. In nucleotides, the CDR3 is TGCGCCAGCAGCCAAGGAAGGACGGCTGGAAACACCATATATTTT. Protein sequence: CASSQGRTAGNTIYF.

This clonotype was found a few times. The rearrangement uses TRBV7-2 and TRBJ1-2; 7 bases match TRBD1. CDR1 is SGHTA, CDR2 FQGNSA, per germline. The V gene end was trimmed by 5 bases and the J gene end by 0 bases; junction bases not matched to a gene: 9. The CDR3 is 16 residues long. The CDR3 reads CASSRDRESSNYGYTF. The DNA for the CDR3 is TGTGCCAGCAGCCGGGACAGAGAATCCTCTAACTATGGCTACACCTTC.

This clonotype has only a few counts. V is TRBV7-2 and J is TRBJ1-1; D is ambiguous. V lost 3 bases and J lost 0, with 14 bases in between. This CDR3 contains 16 residues. Per the germline V gene, CDR1 is SGHTA and CDR2 is FQGNSA. The DNA of the CDR3 is TGTGCCAGCAGCTTTAGAGGGAGCAGGATGAACACTGAAGCTTTCTTT. Translated: CASSFRGSRMNTEAFF. The full variable domain, in which reference TRBV7-2 and TRBJ1-1 provide the parts outside the CDR3, is GAGVSQSPSNKVTEKGKDVELRCDPISGHTALYWYRQSLGQGLEFLIYFQGNSAPDKSGLPSDRFSAERTGGSVSTLTIQRTQQEDSAVYLCASSFRGSRMNTEAFFGQGTRLTVV.

This clonotype was seen more than once but under ten times. The chain couples TRBV6-6 to TRBJ2-7, with a weak D call TRBD2 (5 bases). Per germline, CDR1 MNHNY and CDR2 SVGAGI (reference sequence). Trimming stripped 4 bases from V and 0 bases from J, with 10 bases between. This CDR3 comprises 14 residues. CDR3 coding DNA: TGTGCCAGCAGTTCGGGGATACTCTCCTACGAGCAGTACTTC. Amino acids: CASSSGILSYEQYF.

This chain joins TRBV6-2 or TRBV6-3 and TRBJ2-6; D call uncertain. Germline V lookup: CDR1 MNHEY, CDR2 SVGEGT. With 6 bases removed from V and 0 bases from J, the gap between germline ends came to 6 bases. This CDR3 comprises 14 residues. CDR3: CASRSSSGANVLTF. CDR3 bases: TGTGCCAGCAGATCTAGCTCTGGGGCCAACGTCCTGACTTTC.

Only a few counts were recorded for this clonotype. This sequence joins TRBV20-1 and TRBJ1-2; D gene ambiguous. The V and J ends lost 2 bases and 3 bases respectively, with 4 bases between them. This CDR3 is built from 11 residues. Germline loops: CDR1 DFQATT, CDR2 SNEGSKA (reference sequence). The CDR3 DNA is TGCAGTGCTAGACTACACTATGGCTACACCTTC. It translates to CSARLHYGYTF.

Concerning this clonotype itself: The limits of the CDR3 on the DNA are not certain, so only TCRdb's listed CDR3 is given. V is TRBV6-6 and J is TRBJ2-5; no DNA check was done on the table's D call, TRBD1. Germline V CDR1 and CDR2: MNHNY, SVGAGI (reference sequence). The CDR3 totals 14 residues, both ends included. CDR3 region: CASSSSDRRETQYF.

This clonotype was found many times. This chain connects TRBV4-1 to TRBJ2-6, with D unclear. This CDR3 region has 15 residues. Trimming left V 1 base short and J 4 bases short, with 8 bases between. Per the germline V gene, CDR1 is MGHRA and CDR2 is YSYEKL. CDR3 in amino acids: CASSQAGSGANVLTF. The DNA of the CDR3 is TGCGCCAGCAGCCAAGCAGGTTCGGGGGCCAACGTCCTGACTTTC.

This clonotype showed up many times. V gene TRBV12-3 or TRBV12-4 combines with J gene TRBJ1-1; the D is unclear. This CDR3 is built from 13 residues. The V gene lost 6 bases and the J gene lost 6 bases, with 14 bases spanning the gap. The CDR3 region has the DNA TGTGCCAGCAGCGCCCAAAGGAGGGCTGAAGCTTTCTTT. Translation: CASSAQRRAEAFF.

This clonotype was detected only a few times. The chain couples TRBV6-6 to TRBJ2-7; D ambiguous. V gave up 2 bases and J gave up 2 bases, with 7 bases separating them. The length of the CDR3 is 13 residues. Germline CDR1 and CDR2: MNHNY and SVGAGI (reference sequence). The CDR3 spells CASSYRSAYEQYF. CDR3 nucleotides: TGTGCCAGCAGTTACAGGTCAGCCTACGAGCAGTACTTC.

This clonotype was detected only a few times. The chain couples TRBV5-6 to TRBJ2-5, with 7 nucleotides matching TRBD1. Germline lookup yields CDR1 SGHDT and CDR2 YYEEEE. The CDR3 contains 15 residues. The V and J ends lost 2 bases and 2 bases, in that order; junction bases with no gene match: 6. CDR3 amino acids: CASSFGGQFQETQYF. The CDR3 DNA is TGTGCCAGCAGCTTTGGGGGACAGTTTCAAGAGACCCAGTACTTC.

The V call is TRBV4-1, the J call TRBJ1-2; D uncertain. V was clipped by 1 base and J by 3 bases, with 9 bases between them. This CDR3 contains 14 residues. CDR1 is MGHRA, CDR2 YSYEKL, per germline. The CDR3 sequence: CASSQVEDHYGYTF. The CDR3 bases are TGCGCCAGCAGCCAAGTCGAGGACCACTATGGCTACACCTTC.

The chain combines TRBV2 with TRBJ1-4, with unresolved D. The CDR3 totals 12 residues. V lost 2 bases and J lost 10, with 8 bases in between. Germline V gene lookup returns CDR1 SNHLY and CDR2 FYNNEI. CDR3 protein: CASSERIGKLFF. In DNA form, the CDR3 reads TGTGCCAGCAGTGAACGGATTGGAAAACTGTTTTTT.

The rearrangement links TRBV14 to TRBJ1-1, with 9 bases matching TRBD1. CDR3 length: 15 residues. CDR1 is SGHDN and CDR2 is FVKESK in the germline V gene. V lost 5 bases and J lost 7; bases outside the gene matches: 11. The CDR3 protein is CASSTLTGGKGEAFF. The CDR3 bases are TGTGCCAGCAGCACATTGACAGGGGGGAAGGGTGAAGCTTTCTTT. Filled out from reference TRBV14 and TRBJ1-1, the complete variable domain reads EAGVTQFPSHSVIEKGQTVTLRCDPISGHDNLYWYRRVMGKEIKFLLHFVKESKQDESGMPNNRFLAERTGGTYSTLKVQPAELEDSGVYFCASSTLTGGKGEAFFGQGTRLTVV.

This clonotype was detected only a few times. The chain couples TRBV4-3 to TRBJ1-4; 7 bases agree with TRBD1. The CDR3 loop spans 15 amino acids. CDR1 and CDR2 (germline): LGHNA, YSLEER. J gave up 5 bases and V 2 bases, and 5 bases lay outside the gene matches. This chain's CDR3 is CASSQRDSKNEKLFF. CDR3 nucleotide sequence: TGCGCCAGCAGCCAAAGGGACAGTAAGAATGAAAAACTGTTTTTT.

V gene TRBV29-1 combines with J gene TRBJ2-7; 13 positions match TRBD2. This CDR3 region has 14 residues. CDR1 is SQVTM, CDR2 ANQGSEA, per germline. J gave up 3 bases and V 7 bases, and 6 bases lay outside the gene matches. The CDR3 region has the DNA TGCAGCGCAGTCACTAGCGGGGGGGTCTACGAGCAGTACTTC. This sequence encodes CSAVTSGGVYEQYF.

The table lists this clonotype with a few counts. The V and J genes are TRBV7-3 and TRBJ1-2; perhaps TRBD1 as D (6 bases). Germline loops: CDR1 SGHTA, CDR2 FQGTGA. V lost 5 bases, J lost 3 bases, and 16 bases lay in between. The CDR3 covers 15 residues. The CDR3 bases are TGTGCCAGCAGCACATACAGGGTTAGCGACTATGGCTACACCTTC. This sequence encodes CASSTYRVSDYGYTF.

This clonotype was seen a few times. This sequence joins TRBV3-1 and TRBJ1-5; 10 bases align to TRBD1. Germline CDR1 and CDR2: LGHDT and YNNKEL (reference sequence). CDR3 size: 16 residues. The trim removed 6 bases at V and 4 bases at J, leaving 9 bases unmatched. The DNA for the CDR3 is TGTGCCAGCAGTTTGGGACAGGGGTTTCGGAATCAGCCCCAGCATTTT. Translation gives CASSLGQGFRNQPQHF.

This clonotype was observed many times. The V and J genes are TRBV7-2 and TRBJ2-2, with D possibly being TRBD1 (7 bases). CDR1 SGHTA and CDR2 FQGNSA come from the germline V gene. V was clipped by 4 bases and J by 6 bases, with 12 bases between them. The length of the CDR3 is 14 residues. In DNA, the CDR3 is TGTGCCAGCAGCTCCCAGGGGGAGGCCGGGGAGCTGTTTTTT. Its protein product is CASSSQGEAGELFF. Looking up the rest from reference TRBV7-2 and TRBJ2-2 gives the full variable domain: GAGVSQSPSNKVTEKGKDVELRCDPISGHTALYWYRQSLGQGLEFLIYFQGNSAPDKSGLPSDRFSAERTGGSVSTLTIQRTQQEDSAVYLCASSSQGEAGELFFGEGSRLTVL.

This clonotype was counted a few times. This chain links TRBV4-3 with TRBJ2-3; D ambiguous. The germline CDR1 and CDR2 sequences are LGHNA and YSLEER. With 0 bases removed from V and 0 bases from J, the gap between germline ends came to 13 bases. This CDR3 region has 17 residues. The CDR3 nucleotides are TGCGCCAGCAGCCAAGATCGATACAGACCTAGCACAGATACGCAGTATTTT. Translation: CASSQDRYRPSTDTQYF.

This CDR3 is CSASKVNEQFF. The CDR3 region has the DNA TGCAGTGCTAGTAAGGTCAATGAGCAGTTCTTC. V usage is TRBV20-1 and J usage is TRBJ2-1; D remains unclear. This CDR3 is 11 amino acids long. From germline, CDR1 is DFQATT and CDR2 SNEGSKA (reference sequence). V lost 3 bases and J 6 bases, leaving 6 bases between the germline ends.